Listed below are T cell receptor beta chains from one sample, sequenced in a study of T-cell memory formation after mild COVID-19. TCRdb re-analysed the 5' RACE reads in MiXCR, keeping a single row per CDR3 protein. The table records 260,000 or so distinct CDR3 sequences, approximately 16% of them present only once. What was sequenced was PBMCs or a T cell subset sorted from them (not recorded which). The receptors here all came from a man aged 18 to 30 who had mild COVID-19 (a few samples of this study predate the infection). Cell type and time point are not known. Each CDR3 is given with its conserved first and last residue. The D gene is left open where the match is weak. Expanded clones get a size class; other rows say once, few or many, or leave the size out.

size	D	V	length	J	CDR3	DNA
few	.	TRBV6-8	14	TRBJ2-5	CASSRTDRQETQYF	TGTGCCAGCAGTCGGACAGATCGCCAAGAGACCCAGTACTTC
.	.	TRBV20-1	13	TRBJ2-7	CSALKRDSYEQYF	TGCAGTGCTCTTAAACGGGACTCCTACGAGCAGTACTTC
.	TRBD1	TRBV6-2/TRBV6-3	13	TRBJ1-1	CASSYSEGAKAFF	TGTGCCAGCAGTTACTCGGAGGGGGCTAAAGCTTTCTTT
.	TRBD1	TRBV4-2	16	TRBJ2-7	CASSQGPGTGTYEQYF	TGTGCCAGCAGCCAAGGTCCCGGGACAGGAACCTACGAGCAGTACTTC
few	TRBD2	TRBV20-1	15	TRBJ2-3	CSARNSGGVPDTQYF	TGCAGTGCTAGAAATAGCGGGGGGGTCCCAGATACGCAGTATTTT
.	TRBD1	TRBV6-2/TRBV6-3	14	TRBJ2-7	CASTRTGFRYEQYF	TGTGCCAGCACCAGGACAGGGTTCCGCTACGAGCAGTACTTC
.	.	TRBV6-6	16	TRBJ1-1	CASSSARVGANTEAFF	TGTGCCAGCAGCTCCGCCCGGGTGGGGGCAAACACTGAAGCTTTCTTT
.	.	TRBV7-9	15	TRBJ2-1	CASSPPGAGLGEQFF	TGTGCCAGCAGCCCCCCCGGGGCGGGATTGGGCGAGCAGTTCTTC
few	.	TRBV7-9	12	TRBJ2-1	CASSFRTNEQFF	TGTGCCAGCAGCTTTAGAACTAATGAGCAGTTCTTC
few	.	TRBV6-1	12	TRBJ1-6	CASIRGGSPLHF	TGTGCCAGCATTCGCGGGGGCTCACCCCTCCACTTT
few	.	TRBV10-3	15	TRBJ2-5	CAISESSRVPETQYF	TGTGCCATCAGTGAGTCTAGCAGGGTCCCCGAGACCCAGTACTTC
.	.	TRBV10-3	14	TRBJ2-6	CAIGGQSGANVLTF	TGTGCCATCGGGGGGCAGTCTGGGGCCAACGTCCTGACTTTC
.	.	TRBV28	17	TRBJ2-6	CASRLASRESRANVLTF	TGTGCCAGCAGATTGGCATCAAGGGAATCCCGGGCCAACGTCCTGACTTTC
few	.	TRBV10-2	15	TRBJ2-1	CASLGARGVSNEQFF	TGCGCCAGCCTGGGGGCCAGGGGCGTAAGTAATGAGCAGTTCTTC
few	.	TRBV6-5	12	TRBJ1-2	CASSSHTYGYTF	TGTGCCAGCAGTTCCCACACATATGGCTACACCTTC
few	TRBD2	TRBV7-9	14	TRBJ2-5	CASSLSGEQETQYF	TGTGCCAGCAGCTTAAGCGGGGAACAAGAGACCCAGTACTTC
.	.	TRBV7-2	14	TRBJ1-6	CASSWQGAYSPLHF	TGTGCCAGCAGCTGGCAGGGCGCGTATTCACCCCTCCACTTT
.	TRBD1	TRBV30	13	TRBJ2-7	CAWRGDSPYEQYF	TGTGCCTGGAGGGGGGACAGCCCTTACGAGCAGTACTTC
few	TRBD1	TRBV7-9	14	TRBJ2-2	CASSMGQGYGELFF	TGTGCCAGCAGCATGGGACAGGGGTACGGGGAGCTGTTTTTT
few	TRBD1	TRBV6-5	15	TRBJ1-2	CASSLGTGGAGGYTF	TGTGCCAGCAGCCTCGGGACAGGGGGCGCGGGTGGCTACACCTTC
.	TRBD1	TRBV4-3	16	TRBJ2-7	CASSQERGQGGTEQYF	TGCGCCAGCAGCCAAGAAAGGGGACAGGGGGGAACCGAGCAGTACTTC
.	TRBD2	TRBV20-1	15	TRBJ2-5	CSARESAGGGETQYF	TGCAGTGCTAGAGAGTCAGCGGGGGGTGGAGAGACCCAGTACTTC
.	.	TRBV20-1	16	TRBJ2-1	CSARDSGETDYNEQFF	TGCAGTGCTAGAGATTCCGGCGAGACTGACTACAATGAGCAGTTCTTC
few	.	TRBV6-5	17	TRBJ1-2	CASSYSLRGARYYGYTF	TGTGCCAGCAGTTACTCTCTCAGGGGCGCGAGGTACTATGGCTACACCTTC
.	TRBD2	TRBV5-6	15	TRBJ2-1	CASSSGLADNNEQFF	TGTGCCAGCAGCTCCGGACTAGCGGATAACAATGAGCAGTTCTTC
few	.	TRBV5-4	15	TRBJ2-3	CASSLREKSTDTQYF	TGTGCCAGCAGCTTGAGGGAGAAAAGCACAGATACGCAGTATTTT
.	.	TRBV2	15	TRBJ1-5	CASSECCQKNQPQHF	TGTGCCAGCAGTGAATGCTGCCAGAAAAATCAGCCCCAGCATTTT
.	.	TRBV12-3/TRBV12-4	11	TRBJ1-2	CASSLSAGPTF	TGTGCCAGCAGTTTGTCAGCAGGCCCCACCTTC
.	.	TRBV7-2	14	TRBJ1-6	CASSLDNRSSPLHF	TGTGCCAGCAGCTTAGACAACCGGAGCTCACCCCTCCACTTT
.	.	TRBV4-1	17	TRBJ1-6	CASSLHRRDIYNSPLHF	TGCGCCAGCAGCCTACACCGCCGGGACATTTATAATTCACCCCTCCACTTT
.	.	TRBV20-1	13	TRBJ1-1	CSASGTEVTEAFF	TGCAGTGCTTCCGGGACGGAGGTCACTGAAGCTTTCTTT
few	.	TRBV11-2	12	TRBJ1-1	CASSRYSSEAFF	TGTGCCAGCAGCCGATACAGCTCCGAAGCTTTCTTT
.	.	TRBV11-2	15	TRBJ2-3	CASSSVRTSTDTQYF	TGTGCCAGCAGCTCGGTCAGAACTAGCACAGATACGCAGTATTTT
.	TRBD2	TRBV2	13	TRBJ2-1	CASGGLAANEQFF	TGTGCCAGCGGGGGACTAGCGGCCAATGAGCAGTTCTTC
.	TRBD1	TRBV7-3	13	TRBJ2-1	CASSSRQGGEQFF	TGTGCCAGCAGCTCAAGACAGGGCGGGGAGCAGTTCTTC
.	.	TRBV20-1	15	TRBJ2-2	CSAPKGEVGTGELFF	TGCAGTGCCCCGAAAGGGGAGGTGGGCACCGGGGAGCTGTTTTTT
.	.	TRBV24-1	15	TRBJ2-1	CATSEVKLWINEQFF	TGTGCCACCAGTGAGGTCAAGTTATGGATTAATGAGCAGTTCTTC